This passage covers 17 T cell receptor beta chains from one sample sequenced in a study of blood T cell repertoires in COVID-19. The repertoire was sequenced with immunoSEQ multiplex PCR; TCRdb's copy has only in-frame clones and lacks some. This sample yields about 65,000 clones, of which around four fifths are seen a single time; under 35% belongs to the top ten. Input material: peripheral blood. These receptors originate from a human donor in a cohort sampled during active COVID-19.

The CDR3: CASRRDRGILLYGYTF. The CDR3, as DNA: TGCGCCAGCAGACGGGACAGGGGCATCCTACTATATGGCTACACCTTC. The chain employs TRBV5-1 and TRBJ1-2, with 10 bases fitting TRBD1. V was clipped by 5 bases and J by 5 bases; unmatched bases: 12. Germline-derived CDR1 and CDR2 are SGHRS and YFSETQ. This CDR3 region has 16 residues.

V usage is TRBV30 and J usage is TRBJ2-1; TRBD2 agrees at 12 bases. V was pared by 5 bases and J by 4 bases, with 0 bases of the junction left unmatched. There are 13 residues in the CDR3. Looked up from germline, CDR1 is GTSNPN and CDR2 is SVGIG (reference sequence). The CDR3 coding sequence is TGTGCCTGGGGGACTAGCGGGTACAATGAGCAGTTCTTC. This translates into CAWGTSGYNEQFF.

CDR3 coding DNA: TGTGCCTGTCAACCCCCCGGGACTCAGTACGAGCAGTACTTC. It codes for CACQPPGTQYEQYF. The J gene is TRBJ2-7, the V gene TRBV30, with D possibly matching TRBD2 (6 bases). V lost 6 bases to trimming and J lost 4 bases, with 19 bases between them. Germline loops: CDR1 GTSNPN, CDR2 SVGIG (reference sequence). This CDR3 is 14 amino acids long.

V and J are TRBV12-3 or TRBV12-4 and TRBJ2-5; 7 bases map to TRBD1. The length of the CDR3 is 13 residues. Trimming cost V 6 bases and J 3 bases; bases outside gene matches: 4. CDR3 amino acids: CASSSGQKETQYF. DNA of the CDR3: TGTGCCAGCAGCTCGGGACAGAAAGAGACCCAGTACTTC.

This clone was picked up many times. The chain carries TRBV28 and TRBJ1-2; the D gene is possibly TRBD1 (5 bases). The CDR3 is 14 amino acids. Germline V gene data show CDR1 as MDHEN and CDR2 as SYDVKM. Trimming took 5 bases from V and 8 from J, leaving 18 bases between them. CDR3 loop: CASSPGPTGGGYTF. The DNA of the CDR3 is TGTGCCAGCAGTCCAGGGCCTACCGGAGGGGGCTACACCTTC.

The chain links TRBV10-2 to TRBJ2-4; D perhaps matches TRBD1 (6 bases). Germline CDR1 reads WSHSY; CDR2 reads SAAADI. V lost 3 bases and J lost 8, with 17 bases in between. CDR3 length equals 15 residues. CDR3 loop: CASSDPPGVGDIQYF. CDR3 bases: TGCGCCAGCAGTGATCCCCCAGGGGTCGGGGACATTCAGTACTTC.

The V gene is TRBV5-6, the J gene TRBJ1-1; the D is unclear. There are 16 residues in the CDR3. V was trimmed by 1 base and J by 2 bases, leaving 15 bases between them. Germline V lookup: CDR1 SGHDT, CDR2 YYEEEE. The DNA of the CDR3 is TGTGCCAGCAGCTTGATACCCTCGTTAACTAACACTGAAGCTTTCTTT. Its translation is CASSLIPSLTNTEAFF.

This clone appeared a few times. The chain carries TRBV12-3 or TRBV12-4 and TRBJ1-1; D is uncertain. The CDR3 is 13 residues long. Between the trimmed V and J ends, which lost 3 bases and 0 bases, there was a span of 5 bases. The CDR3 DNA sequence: TGTGCCAGCAGTTTCGAGGTGAACACTGAAGCTTTCTTT. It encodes CASSFEVNTEAFF.

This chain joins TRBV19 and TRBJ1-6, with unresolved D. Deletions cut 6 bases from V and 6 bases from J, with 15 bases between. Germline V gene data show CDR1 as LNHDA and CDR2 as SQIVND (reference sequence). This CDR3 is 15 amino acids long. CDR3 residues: CASSMGSPGNSPLHF. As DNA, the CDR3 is TGTGCCAGTAGCATGGGGAGTCCGGGTAATTCACCCCTCCACTTT.

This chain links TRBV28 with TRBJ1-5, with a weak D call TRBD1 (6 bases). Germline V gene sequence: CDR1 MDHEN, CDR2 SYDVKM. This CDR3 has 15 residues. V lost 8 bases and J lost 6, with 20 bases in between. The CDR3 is CASHQTTGFGQPQHF. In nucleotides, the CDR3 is TGTGCCAGCCACCAAACCACAGGGTTCGGTCAGCCCCAGCATTTT.

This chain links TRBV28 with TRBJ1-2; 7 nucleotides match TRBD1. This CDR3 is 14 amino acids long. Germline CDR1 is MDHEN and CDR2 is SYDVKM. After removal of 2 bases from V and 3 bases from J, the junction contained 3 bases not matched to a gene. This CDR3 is CASSLKGADYGYTF. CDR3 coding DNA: TGTGCCAGCAGTTTAAAGGGGGCTGACTATGGCTACACCTTC.

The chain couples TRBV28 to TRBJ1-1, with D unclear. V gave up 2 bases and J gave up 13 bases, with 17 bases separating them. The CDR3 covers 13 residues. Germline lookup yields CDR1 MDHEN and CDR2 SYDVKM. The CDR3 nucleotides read TGTGCCAGCAGTTTACCCGACTCCCGGGGTGATTTCTTT. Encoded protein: CASSLPDSRGDFF.

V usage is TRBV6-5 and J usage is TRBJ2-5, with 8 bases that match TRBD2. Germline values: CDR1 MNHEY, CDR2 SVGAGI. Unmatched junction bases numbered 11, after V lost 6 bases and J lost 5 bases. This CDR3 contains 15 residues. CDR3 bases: TGTGCCAGCAGGCCCTATGCGGGGGGCTGGGAGACCCAGTACTTC. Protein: CASRPYAGGWETQYF.

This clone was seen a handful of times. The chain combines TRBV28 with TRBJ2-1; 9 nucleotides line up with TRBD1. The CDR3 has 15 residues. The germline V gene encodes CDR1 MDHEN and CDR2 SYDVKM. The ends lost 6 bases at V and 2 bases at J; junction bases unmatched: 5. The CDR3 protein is CASRPGTGPYNEQFF. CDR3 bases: TGTGCCAGCAGGCCCGGGACAGGGCCCTACAATGAGCAGTTCTTC.

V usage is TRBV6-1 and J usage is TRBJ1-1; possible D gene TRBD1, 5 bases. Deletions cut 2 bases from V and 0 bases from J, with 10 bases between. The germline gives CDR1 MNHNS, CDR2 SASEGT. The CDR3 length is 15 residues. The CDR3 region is CASSELGAVNTEAFF. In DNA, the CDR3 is TGTGCCAGCAGTGAACTAGGGGCGGTGAACACTGAAGCTTTCTTT.

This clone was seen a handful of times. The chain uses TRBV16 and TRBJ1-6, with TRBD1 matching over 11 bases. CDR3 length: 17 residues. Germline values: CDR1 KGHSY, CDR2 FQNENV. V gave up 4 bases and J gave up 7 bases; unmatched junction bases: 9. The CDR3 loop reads CASSPQEGTGGNSPLHF. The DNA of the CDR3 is TGTGCCAGCAGCCCCCAGGAGGGGACAGGGGGGAATTCACCCCTCCACTTT. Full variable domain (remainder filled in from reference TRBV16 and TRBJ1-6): GEEVAQTPKHLVRGEGQKAKLYCAPIKGHSYVFWYQQVLKNEFKFLISFQNENVFDETGMPKERFSAKCLPNSPCSLEIQATKLEDSAVYFCASSPQEGTGGNSPLHFGNGTRLTVT.

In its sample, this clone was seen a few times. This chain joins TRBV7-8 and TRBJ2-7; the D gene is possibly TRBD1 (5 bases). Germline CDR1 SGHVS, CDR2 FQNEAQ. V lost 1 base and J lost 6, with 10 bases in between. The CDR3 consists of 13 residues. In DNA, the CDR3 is TGTGCCAGCAGCTTAGTATTTAGGGGCGAGCAGTACTTC. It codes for CASSLVFRGEQYF.